The source of this T cell receptor (beta chain) is a study of spatial heterogeneity in lung cancer. Time point meaning: sample taken at primary tumor resection. The sequenced material consisted of unsorted whole RNA from tumor, nontumor lung or frozen PBMC. TCRdb redid the calling of the 5' RACE reads with MiXCR, one entry per CDR3 protein. The repertoire holds roughly 10,000 distinct CDR3 sequences, about 5% seen once, with 20% to 30% in the top ten. Germline V CDR1 and CDR2: SGHVS, FQNEAQ. The CDR3 has 13 amino acids. Trimming took off 7 bases at V and 1 base at J, with 10 bases between the two ends.

The chain is built from TRBV7-8 and TRBJ1-1; possible D gene TRBD1, 6 bases. This specimen was PBMCs, taken at surgery. The TCR was taken from a male donor with early-stage non-small cell lung cancer. The CDR3 DNA reads TGTGCCAGCACCCTGACAGGGAACACTGAAGCTTTCTTT. As protein: CASTLTGNTEAFF.